These T cell receptor beta chains were read from a single sample in a study of T cells after posttransplantation cyclophosphamide. Using immunoSEQ multiplex PCR, the repertoire was profiled, and TCRdb retains in-frame clones only, with some absent. The table includes over a thousand clones, 95% to 98% detected once. The sample comprised naive CD8+ T cells sorted from PBMCs. The receptors here all came from a woman aged 60 to 75 in good health, CMV-negative, and a related stem cell transplant donor. The CDR3 runs from the conserved cysteine through the conserved F or W. Fields, in order: J gene, V gene, clone size, D gene, CDR3 DNA, CDR3 protein. D genes are given only for firm matches. Clone size is stated in some rows and not others, as once, few, many or a class when expanded.

TRBJ1-1 TRBV14 . . TGTGCCAGCAGCCAAGCCCAGGGGCCCCTCCCTAACACTGAAGCTTTCTTT CASSQAQGPLPNTEAFF
TRBJ1-6 TRBV2 . TRBD1 TGTGCCAGCAGTGAACGGACAGGGAGCTCCTATAATTCACCCCTCCACTTT CASSERTGSSYNSPLHF
TRBJ1-1 TRBV10-3 once TRBD1 TGTGCCATCAGTGTTAAGGGGGCGACTGAAGCTTTCTTT CAISVKGATEAFF
TRBJ2-2 TRBV9 . . TGTGCCAGCAGCGCCCCGACAGGGACTTCCCTGAACACCGGGGAGCTGTTTTTT CASSAPTGTSLNTGELFF
TRBJ1-5 TRBV28 . TRBD1 TGTGCCAGCTCGCCCAGGAACAGGGGGCTTCAGCCCCAGCATTTT CASSPRNRGLQPQHF
TRBJ2-1 TRBV29-1 once TRBD2 TGCAGCGTTGAAGGGCTTGCGCCCATAGAGGGAGGGGAGCAGTTCTTC CSVEGLAPIEGGEQFF
TRBJ2-7 TRBV5-6 . . TGTGCCAGCACCTACCTTCTGTCGGGACTCTACGAGCAGTACTTC CASTYLLSGLYEQYF
TRBJ2-7 TRBV4-2 . . TGTGCCAGCAGCCCCCGACTAGAGGCCCCCTACGAGCAGTACTTC CASSPRLEAPYEQYF
TRBJ2-3 TRBV15 . TRBD1 TGTGCCACCAGCAGAGCCCTGGGACAGGGGTGGACAGATACGCAGTATTTT CATSRALGQGWTDTQYF
TRBJ1-5 TRBV9 . TRBD1 TGTGCCAGCAGCGTAGGGGCAGGGGGCCAGCCCCAGCATTTT CASSVGAGGQPQHF
TRBJ2-7 TRBV28 once TRBD1 TGTGCCAGCAGCCAAGAGACAGGGGCCCTATACGAGCAGTACTTC CASSQETGALYEQYF
TRBJ1-5 TRBV6-1 few . TGTGCCAGCAGTGAAAGGGGCTGGCAGACGGTCGTTGGCAATCAGCCCCAGCATTTT CASSERGWQTVVGNQPQHF
TRBJ2-1 TRBV7-9 . TRBD2 TGTGCCAGCAGCTCATCTAGCGGGAGCCCCCCCTACAATGAGCAGTTCTTC CASSSSSGSPPYNEQFF